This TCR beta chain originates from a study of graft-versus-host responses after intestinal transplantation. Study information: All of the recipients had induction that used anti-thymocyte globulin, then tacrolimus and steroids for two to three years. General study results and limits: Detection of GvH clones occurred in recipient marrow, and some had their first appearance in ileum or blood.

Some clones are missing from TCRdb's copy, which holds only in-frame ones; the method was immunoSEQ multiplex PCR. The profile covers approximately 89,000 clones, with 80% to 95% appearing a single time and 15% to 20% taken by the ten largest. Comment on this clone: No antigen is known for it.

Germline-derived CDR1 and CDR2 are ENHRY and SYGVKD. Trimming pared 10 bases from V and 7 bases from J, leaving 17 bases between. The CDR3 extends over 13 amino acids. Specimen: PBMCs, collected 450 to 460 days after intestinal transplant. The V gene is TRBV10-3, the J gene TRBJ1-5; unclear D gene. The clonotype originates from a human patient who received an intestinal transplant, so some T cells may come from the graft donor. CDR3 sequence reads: CATGSSEWQPQHF. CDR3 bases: TGTGCCACCGGCTCCAGCGAGTGGCAGCCCCAGCATTTT.